The clone carrying this T cell receptor (beta chain) was counted at least ten times. Its antigen is undetermined. The sample is drawn from a study of T cells after posttransplantation cyclophosphamide. Cyclophosphamide on days +3 and +4 followed busulfan-fludarabine conditioning and a marrow graft. Some clones are missing from TCRdb's copy, which holds only in-frame ones; the method was immunoSEQ multiplex PCR. The counts give about 10,000 clones, none of them seen only once; 3% to 4.5% is held by the top ten. Overall study results and limits: TRB clonality was highly associated with recipient CMV seropositivity and reactivation.

Trimming cost V 2 bases and J 5 bases, with 12 bases left between them. The CDR3 extends over 14 amino acids. Germline values: CDR1 MDHEN, CDR2 SYDVKM. The material sequenced was PBMCs, taken approximately 330 days after allogeneic stem cell transplant with posttransplant cyclophosphamide. The rearrangement joins TRBV28 to TRBJ2-5; TRBD1 is a possible D gene (5 bases). The receptor was isolated from a male patient aged 45 to 59 who received an allogeneic stem cell transplant from a related donor and was CMV-positive. Some T cells may trace back to the graft donor. As DNA, the CDR3 is TGTGCCAGCAGTTTACCAACGACAGTGGAGACCCAGTACTTC. It encodes CASSLPTTVETQYF.